The source of this T cell receptor (beta chain) is a study of blood T cells in healthy people across ages (dated by TCRdb to about 2015). Notes on the research overall: In model experiments, roughly one uniquely barcoded TCR beta cDNA molecule per two T cells was captured by template switching. To track age-related changes in TCR beta repertoire diversity, the study relied on deep sequencing normalized with unique cDNA molecular identifiers. The donors were split into four age groups: young (average about 16 years), middle-aged (more than 35), aged (more than 55) and long-lived (roughly 88). To avoid experimental bias, donors of different ages were spread randomly across the sequencing lanes. Using the same blood draw, the study looked at two additional independent replicas of 1 million unique cDNA reads for two donors, one aged 18 to 29 and the other aged 80 or older.

The germline V gene gives CDR1 as SGHTA and CDR2 as FQGNSA. V is pruned by 5 bases and J by 3 bases, leaving 11 bases of the junction without a gene match. The CDR3 sequence holds 16 residues, the cysteine and phenylalanine included. Only the CDR3 DNA stays, 48 bases, in frame from base 1. The study at large found these results: Estimates of total diversity based on one million sequenced T cells were considered lower bounds and underestimates. A strong correlation was found between observed TCR beta diversity and the percentage of naive T cells measured by flow cytometry. Because the CMV infection status of the donors was unknown, age-related changes in expanded clonotypes may potentially have been confounded. Compared with the aged group, more naive CD4+ T cells, fewer expanded clones and increased TCR diversity were shown by the long-lived group, suggesting age selection. Observed TCR beta diversity per million T cells fell roughly linearly with age, and a significant reduction was already apparent by age about 43. Since profiling was done on bulk unsorted PBMCs, naive and antigen-experienced compartments could not be conclusively compared.

The library was produced with 5' RACE. The sequencing machine was an Illumina HiSeq 2500. A second roughly 6 to 12 cycle PCR used a sample-barcoded 5' primer and a J-beta primer mix. A template-switch 5' adaptor carrying 12 random nucleotides introduced a unique molecular identifier onto each TCR beta cDNA molecule. Each sample yielded at least 3 million CDR3-containing paired-end reads. First-strand cDNA synthesis was performed from all RNA using the Mint cDNA synthesis kit, with priming by a TRBC-specific oligonucleotide. After uracil-DNA glycosylase treatment, a first 18-cycle PCR used universal primers M1SS and BC2_uni_R on all cDNA. From the authors' description of their analysis: Each sample was normalized by randomly selecting 1 million high-quality reads, each carrying a distinct molecular identifier. Instead of being binned into consensus sequences, reads that shared molecular identifiers were thrown out. MiTCR, run with a Q25 quality threshold and the strictest error-elimination algorithm, handled CDR3 identification, clonotype clustering and error correction. A nonparametric unseen species model with Euler transformation was used to estimate lower-bound total TCR beta diversity. TCRdb reworked the public reads: Q25 trimming with fastp, MiXCR clone assembly, productive beta chains retained. Entries are consolidated by CDR3 protein sequence, retaining the most common genes and DNA. TCRdb's processing, not the study's, gives the V and J calls here. The sample includes about 1.8 million distinct CDR3 sequences, with 49% observed a single time. Jointly, the top ten make up less than 2.5% of the sample.

Donors were about 36 systemically healthy Caucasian individuals from Russia aged about 6 to 100 years. Each donor gave 8 to 10 milliliters of peripheral blood, collected into EDTA-treated Vacutainer tubes. Ficoll-Paque density-gradient centrifugation was used to isolate PBMCs, with at least 6.5 million obtained per sample. Total RNA, at least 6 micrograms per sample, was extracted from PBMCs with Trizol reagent. For every donor, flow cytometry on a PBMC aliquot measured the percentage of naive CD45RAhigh/CD27high T cells. Remarks on this clonotype: Its cognate antigen has yet to be identified. Base qualities are not at hand, and no much larger clone is one base apart.

This TCR was sampled from a woman aged 40 to 55 in good health. Sequenced sample: blood. The sequence links TRBV7-2 to TRBJ2-5, with 8 middle bases fitting TRBD1. CDR3 loop: CASSIPRMDREETQYF. The DNA sequence reads TGTGCCAGCAGCATCCCCCGTATGGACAGGGAAGAGACCCAGTACTTC.